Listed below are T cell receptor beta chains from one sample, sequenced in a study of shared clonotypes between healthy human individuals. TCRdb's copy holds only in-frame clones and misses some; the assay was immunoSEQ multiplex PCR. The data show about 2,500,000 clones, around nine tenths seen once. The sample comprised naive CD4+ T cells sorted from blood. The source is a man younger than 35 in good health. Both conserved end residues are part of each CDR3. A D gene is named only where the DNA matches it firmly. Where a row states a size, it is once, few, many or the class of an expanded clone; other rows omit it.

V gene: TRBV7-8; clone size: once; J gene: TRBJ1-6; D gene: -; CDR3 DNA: TGTGCCAGCAGCCCTGGGACGGAGAATAATTCACCCCTCCACTTT; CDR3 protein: CASSPGTENNSPLHF
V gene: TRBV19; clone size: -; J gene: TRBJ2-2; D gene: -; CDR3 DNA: TGTGCCACTACGAGAGGGTTCGGGGCTAACACCGGGGAGCTGTTTTTT; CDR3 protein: CATTRGFGANTGELFF
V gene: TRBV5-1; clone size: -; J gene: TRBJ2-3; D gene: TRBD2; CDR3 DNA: TGCGCCAGCAGCTCGACTAGCGGGGCAGATACGCAGTATTTT; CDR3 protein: CASSSTSGADTQYF
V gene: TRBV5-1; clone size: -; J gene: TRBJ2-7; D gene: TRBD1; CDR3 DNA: TGCGCCAGCAGCACCACCGCCGGGACAGGGGCCCACGAGCAGTACTTC; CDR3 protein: CASSTTAGTGAHEQYF
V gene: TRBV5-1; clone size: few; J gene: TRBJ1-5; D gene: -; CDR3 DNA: TGCGCCAGCAGCTTGGGGGACACTAATCAGCCCCAGCATTTT; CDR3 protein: CASSLGDTNQPQHF
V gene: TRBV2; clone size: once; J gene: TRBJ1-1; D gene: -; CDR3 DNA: TGTGCCAGCAGCGACGACCGGAACACTGAAGCTTTCTTT; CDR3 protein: CASSDDRNTEAFF
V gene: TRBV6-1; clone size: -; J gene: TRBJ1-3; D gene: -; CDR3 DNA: TGTGCCAGCAGTGACGGGGAAGGCCGCTCTGGAAACACCATATATTTT; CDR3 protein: CASSDGEGRSGNTIYF
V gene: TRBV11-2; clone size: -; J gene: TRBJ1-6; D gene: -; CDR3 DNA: TGTGCCAGCAGCTTAGAGTCCTCAAATTCACCCCTCCACTTT; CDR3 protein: CASSLESSNSPLHF
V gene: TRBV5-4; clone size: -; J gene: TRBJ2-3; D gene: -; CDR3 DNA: TGTGCCAGCAGCTTGGGGCGGGGAGTCACAGATACGCAGTATTTT; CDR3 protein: CASSLGRGVTDTQYF
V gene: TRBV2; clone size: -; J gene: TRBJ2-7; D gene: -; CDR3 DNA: TGTGCCAGCAGCAGCCTTGGCGGCTACGAGCAGTACTTC; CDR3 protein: CASSSLGGYEQYF
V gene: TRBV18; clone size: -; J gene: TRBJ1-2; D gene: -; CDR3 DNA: TGTGCCAGCTCACCTGAAACCGGGACCCGGGGGGGCTACACCTTC; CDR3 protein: CASSPETGTRGGYTF
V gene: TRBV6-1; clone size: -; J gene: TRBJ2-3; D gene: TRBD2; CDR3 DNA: TGTGCCAGCAGTGAAACTAGCGGGGGGCCCACAGATACGCAGTATTTT; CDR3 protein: CASSETSGGPTDTQYF
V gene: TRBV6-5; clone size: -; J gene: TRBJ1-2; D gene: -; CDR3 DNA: TGTGCCAGCAGTTCTCAGGGAGGCGGCTACACCTTC; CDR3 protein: CASSSQGGGYTF
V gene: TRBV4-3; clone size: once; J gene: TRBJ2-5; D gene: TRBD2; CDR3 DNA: TGCGCCAGCAGCCAAGATGGCGGTAGCGGGAGCGTGGGACAAGAGACCCAGTACTTC; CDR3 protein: CASSQDGGSGSVGQETQYF
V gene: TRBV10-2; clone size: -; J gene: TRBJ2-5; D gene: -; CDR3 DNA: TGCGCCAGCAGTGTCTTGGGGGTCCGATCTGGGGAGACCCAGTACTTC; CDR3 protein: CASSVLGVRSGETQYF
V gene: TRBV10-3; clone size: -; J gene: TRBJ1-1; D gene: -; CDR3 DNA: TGTGCCATCAGTTCTCGGACCCTAAACGTGGGGGCTGAAGCTTTCTTT; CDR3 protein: CAISSRTLNVGAEAFF
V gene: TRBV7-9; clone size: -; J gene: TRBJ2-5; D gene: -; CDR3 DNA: TGTGCCAGCAGCTTAGTCCCGAAAAATTTACGTCCACAGGAGACCCAGTACTTC; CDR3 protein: CASSLVPKNLRPQETQYF
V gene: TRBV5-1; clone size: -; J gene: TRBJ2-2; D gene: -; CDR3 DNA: TGCGCCAGCAGCTTGGTTTGGTATGGGTCCGGGGAGCTGTTTTTT; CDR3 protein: CASSLVWYGSGELFF
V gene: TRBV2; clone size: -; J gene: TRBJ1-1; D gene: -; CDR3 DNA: TGTGCCAGCAGGGCCACCGGTGGGAACACTGAAGCTTTCTTT; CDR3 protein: CASRATGGNTEAFF
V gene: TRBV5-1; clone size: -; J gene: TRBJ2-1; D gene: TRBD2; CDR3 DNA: TGCGCCAGCAGCTTGGCCCTAGCGGGGGCGTACAATGAGCAGTTCTTC; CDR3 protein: CASSLALAGAYNEQFF